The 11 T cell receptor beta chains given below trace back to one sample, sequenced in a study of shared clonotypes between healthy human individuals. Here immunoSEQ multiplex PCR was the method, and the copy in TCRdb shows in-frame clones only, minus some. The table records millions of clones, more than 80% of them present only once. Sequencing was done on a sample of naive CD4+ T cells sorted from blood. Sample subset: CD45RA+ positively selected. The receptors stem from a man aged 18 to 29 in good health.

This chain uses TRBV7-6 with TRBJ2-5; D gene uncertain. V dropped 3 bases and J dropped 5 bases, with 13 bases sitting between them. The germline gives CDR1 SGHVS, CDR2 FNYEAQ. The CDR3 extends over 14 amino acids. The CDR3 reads CASSLTGSPETQYF. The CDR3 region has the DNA TGTGCCAGCAGCTTGACCGGCAGTCCCGAGACCCAGTACTTC. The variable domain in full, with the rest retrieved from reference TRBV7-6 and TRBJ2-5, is GAGVSQSPRYKVTKRGQDVALRCDPISGHVSLYWYRQALGQGPEFLTYFNYEAQQDKSGLPNDRFSAERPEGSISTLTIQRTEQRDSAMYRCASSLTGSPETQYFGPGTRLLVL.

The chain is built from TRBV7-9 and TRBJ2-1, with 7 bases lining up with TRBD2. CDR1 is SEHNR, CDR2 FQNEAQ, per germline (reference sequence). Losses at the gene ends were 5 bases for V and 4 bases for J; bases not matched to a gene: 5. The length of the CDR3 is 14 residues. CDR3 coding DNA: TGTGCCAGCAGCCGTAGCGGGTCATACAATGAGCAGTTCTTC. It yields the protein CASSRSGSYNEQFF.

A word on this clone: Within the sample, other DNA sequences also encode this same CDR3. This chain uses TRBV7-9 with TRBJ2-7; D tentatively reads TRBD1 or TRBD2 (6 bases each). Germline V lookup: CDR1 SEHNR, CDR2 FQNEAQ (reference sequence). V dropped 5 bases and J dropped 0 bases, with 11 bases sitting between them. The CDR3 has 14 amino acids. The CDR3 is CASSLGGTSYEQYF. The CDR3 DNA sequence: TGTGCCAGCAGCCTAGGGGGGACCTCCTACGAGCAGTACTTC.

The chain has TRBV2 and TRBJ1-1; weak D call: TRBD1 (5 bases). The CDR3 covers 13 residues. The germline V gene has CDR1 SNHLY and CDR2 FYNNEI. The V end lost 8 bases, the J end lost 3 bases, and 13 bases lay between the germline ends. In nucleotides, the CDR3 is TGTGCCAGCGAGCCCAGGGAGGACACTGAAGCTTTCTTT. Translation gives CASEPREDTEAFF.

This CDR3 is CASRTGLEQYF. In DNA form, the CDR3 reads TGTGCCAGCCGAACGGGCCTCGAGCAGTACTTC. The rearrangement links TRBV6-1 to TRBJ2-7; D remains ambiguous. This CDR3 region has 11 residues. CDR1 and CDR2 from the germline V gene are MNHNS and SASEGT. The V and J ends lost 8 bases and 6 bases respectively, with 11 bases between them.

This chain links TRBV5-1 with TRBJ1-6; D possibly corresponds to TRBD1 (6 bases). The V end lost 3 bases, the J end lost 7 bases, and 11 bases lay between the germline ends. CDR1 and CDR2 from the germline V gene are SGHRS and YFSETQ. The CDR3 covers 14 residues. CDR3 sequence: CASSSDSPNSPLHF. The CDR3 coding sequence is TGCGCCAGCAGCTCGGACAGCCCGAATTCACCCCTCCACTTT.

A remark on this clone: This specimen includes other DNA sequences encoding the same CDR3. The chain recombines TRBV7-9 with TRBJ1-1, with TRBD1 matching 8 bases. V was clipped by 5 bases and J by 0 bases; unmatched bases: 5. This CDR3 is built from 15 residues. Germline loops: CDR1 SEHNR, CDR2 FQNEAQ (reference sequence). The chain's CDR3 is CASSPRQGMNTEAFF. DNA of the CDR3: TGTGCCAGCAGCCCCCGACAGGGGATGAACACTGAAGCTTTCTTT.

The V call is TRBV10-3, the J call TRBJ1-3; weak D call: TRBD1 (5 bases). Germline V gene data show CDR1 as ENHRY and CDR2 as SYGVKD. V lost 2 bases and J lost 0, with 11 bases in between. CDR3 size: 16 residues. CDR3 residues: CAISEGEGLSGNTIYF. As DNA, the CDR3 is TGTGCCATCAGTGAGGGGGAGGGGCTCTCTGGAAACACCATATATTTT.

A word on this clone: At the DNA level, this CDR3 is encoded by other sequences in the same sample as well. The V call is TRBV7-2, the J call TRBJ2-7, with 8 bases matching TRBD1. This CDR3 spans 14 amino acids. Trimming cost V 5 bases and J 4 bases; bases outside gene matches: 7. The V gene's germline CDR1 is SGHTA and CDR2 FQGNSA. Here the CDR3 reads CASSLDRGPYEQYF. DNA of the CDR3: TGTGCCAGCAGCCTCGACAGGGGTCCATACGAGCAGTACTTC. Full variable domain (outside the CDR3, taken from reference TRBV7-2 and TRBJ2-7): GAGVSQSPSNKVTEKGKDVELRCDPISGHTALYWYRQSLGQGLEFLIYFQGNSAPDKSGLPSDRFSAERTGGSVSTLTIQRTQQEDSAVYLCASSLDRGPYEQYFGPGTRLTVT.

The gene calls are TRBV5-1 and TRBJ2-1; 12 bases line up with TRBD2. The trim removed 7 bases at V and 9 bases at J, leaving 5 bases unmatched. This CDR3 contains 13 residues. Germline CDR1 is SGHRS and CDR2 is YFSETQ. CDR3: CASALAGGSEQFF. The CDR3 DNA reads TGCGCCAGCGCACTAGCGGGAGGCAGTGAGCAGTTCTTC.

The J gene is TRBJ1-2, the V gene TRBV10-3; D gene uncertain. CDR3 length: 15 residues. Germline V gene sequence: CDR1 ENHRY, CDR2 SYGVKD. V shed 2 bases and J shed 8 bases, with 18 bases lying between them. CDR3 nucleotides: TGTGCCATCAGTGAGGGTGTATCCCCGGTCATAGGCTACACCTTC. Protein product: CAISEGVSPVIGYTF.